These T cell receptor beta chains were read from a single sample in a study of blood T cell repertoires in COVID-19. Sequenced by immunoSEQ multiplex PCR; TCRdb stores in-frame clones only, minus some. Among around 240,000 clones listed, approximately 84% were seen once. Sequenced: peripheral blood. These receptors were taken from a man aged 40-49 years with acute or convalescent COVID-19. Both conserved end residues are part of each CDR3. D genes are given only for firm matches. Not all rows give a size; the values are once, few, many and, for expanded clones, a class.

CDR3nt,CDR3aa,j_gene,v_gene,abundance,d_gene
TGTGCCAGCAGCCCCGCGCGGGTAACTGGGAACACTGAAGCTTTCTTT,CASSPARVTGNTEAFF,TRBJ1-1,TRBV11-1,.,.
TGTGCCAGCAGAAAATACAGGGGAGGAGAGGAAGCTTTCTTT,CASRKYRGGEEAFF,TRBJ1-1,TRBV6-5,few,TRBD1
TGTGCCAGTAGTCCACAGGAACTAGCCAAAAACATTCAGTACTTC,CASSPQELAKNIQYF,TRBJ2-4,TRBV19,.,.
TGTGCCAGCAGCTTGGCACAGGATAATTCACCCCTCCACTTT,CASSLAQDNSPLHF,TRBJ1-6,TRBV5-6,.,.
TGTGCCACCAGCAGGCCTGAACTAGTCCACGAGCAGTACTTC,CATSRPELVHEQYF,TRBJ2-7,TRBV15,.,.
TGTGCCAGCAGCCCAGATCCTAGCTCCTACAATGAGCAGTTCTTC,CASSPDPSSYNEQFF,TRBJ2-1,TRBV7-3,.,.
TGTGCCAGCAGTTCACCTGGACAGGGAGGTCAACGCTACACCTTC,CASSSPGQGGQRYTF,TRBJ1-2,TRBV28,.,TRBD1
TGCAGCGTGCGACGGGGTCCATCCTACGAGCAGTACTTC,CSVRRGPSYEQYF,TRBJ2-7,TRBV29-1,.,.
TGTGCCAGCAGTTCAGGCTCCCAAGAGACCCAGTACTTC,CASSSGSQETQYF,TRBJ2-5,TRBV6-5,.,.
TGTGCCAGCAGCTTACTCAGAAAAGAGAACACCGGGGAGCTGTTTTTT,CASSLLRKENTGELFF,TRBJ2-2,TRBV7-8,.,.
TGTGCCAGCAGCTCCCGGGCCGGGACAGGCTCTAGCACAGATACGCAGTATTTT,CASSSRAGTGSSTDTQYF,TRBJ2-3,TRBV7-9,.,TRBD1
TGTGCCAGCAGTTACCAGGGTAACACTGAAGCTTTCTTT,CASSYQGNTEAFF,TRBJ1-1,TRBV6-2/TRBV6-3,once,.
TGTGCCAGCGGTCTAGCGGGGGGGCCACGGAACACCGGGGAGCTGTTTTTT,CASGLAGGPRNTGELFF,TRBJ2-2,TRBV2,.,TRBD2
TGCGCCAGCAGCCCACAGGGGGCGGATGGGACTGAAGCTTTCTTT,CASSPQGADGTEAFF,TRBJ1-1,TRBV5-1,.,TRBD1
TGTGCCAGCAGCCAAGGGTCCGGGACAGGGTCCTACCAAGAGACCCAGTACTTC,CASSQGSGTGSYQETQYF,TRBJ2-5,TRBV4-2,.,TRBD1
TGTGCCAGCAGTTACTCGAGCGGAGCGGGGGAGGATACGCAGTATTTT,CASSYSSGAGEDTQYF,TRBJ2-3,TRBV6-5,.,TRBD2
TGTGCCAGCCGCAAGACAGGGGGCGATGGCTACACCTTC,CASRKTGGDGYTF,TRBJ1-2,TRBV6-5,few,TRBD1
TGTGCCAGCAGTGAGACTATGTCTGGGGCCAACGTCCTGACTTTC,CASSETMSGANVLTF,TRBJ2-6,TRBV6-4,once,.
TGTGCCAGCACTAAGCGGGGGTTCTACAATGAGCAGTTCTTC,CASTKRGFYNEQFF,TRBJ2-1,TRBV19,.,TRBD2
TGTGCCAGCAGCTTGGGGACAGGGGCTTACAATGAGCAGTTCTTC,CASSLGTGAYNEQFF,TRBJ2-1,TRBV5-4,.,TRBD1
TGTGCCAGCAGCCCCTCGGGAGGGGGGAATAATTCACCCCTCCACTTT,CASSPSGGGNNSPLHF,TRBJ1-6,TRBV14,.,.
TGCGCCAGCAGAATACAGGGTAGCAATCAGCCCCAGCATTTT,CASRIQGSNQPQHF,TRBJ1-5,TRBV10-1,once,.
TGTGCCAGCAGTTCCTGGGGCGCGAACACCGGGGAGCTGTTTTTT,CASSSWGANTGELFF,TRBJ2-2,TRBV7-9,.,.
TGTGCTAGTGGTTTGGAGGGGTATGAGCAGTTCTTC,CASGLEGYEQFF,TRBJ2-1,TRBV12-5,.,.
TGTGCCAGCAGCCCATCAGTGAACACTGAAGCTTTCTTT,CASSPSVNTEAFF,TRBJ1-1,TRBV11-2,.,.
TGTGCCAGCAGTCCACAGGGGTCCACAGGGGAAGTCCAGCATTTT,CASSPQGSTGEVQHF,TRBJ1-5,TRBV6-5,.,TRBD1
TGCAGCGTTGAATCTCAGGTGAGCCACGAGCAGTACTTC,CSVESQVSHEQYF,TRBJ2-7,TRBV29-1,.,.
TGTGCCAGCAGCTCCCTCGCGTCGGGGACCTACGAGCAGTACTTC,CASSSLASGTYEQYF,TRBJ2-7,TRBV7-8,.,.
TGTGCCAGCAGTCAGACTAGCGGGGGCCGTGGGGGGACCCAGTACTTC,CASSQTSGGRGGTQYF,TRBJ2-5,TRBV7-3,.,TRBD2
TGTGCCAGCTCACCAGGGGGCGGCAATCAGCCCCAGCATTTT,CASSPGGGNQPQHF,TRBJ1-5,TRBV18,few,.
TGCGCCAGCAGCCAAGATAGCAGGGGTAGCGCCTACAATGAGCAGTTCTTC,CASSQDSRGSAYNEQFF,TRBJ2-1,TRBV4-1,.,.
TGCAGCGTTGGCGAGGGTTCCCACGAGCAGTACTTC,CSVGEGSHEQYF,TRBJ2-7,TRBV29-1,.,.
TGCAGTGCTAGTCTAACTAGCGGGGGCACAGATACGCAGTATTTT,CSASLTSGGTDTQYF,TRBJ2-3,TRBV20-1,once,TRBD2
TGTGCCAGCAGCTTAGCGCGGGGACTGGGGGACTTC,CASSLARGLGDF,TRBJ2-5,TRBV7-9,.,.
TGTGCCAGCAGTGGACATAGCAATCAGCCCCAGCATTTT,CASSGHSNQPQHF,TRBJ1-5,TRBV6-1,few,.
TGTGCCAGCAGCTTGGGTTGGACTAGCGGATCAGATACGCAGTATTTT,CASSLGWTSGSDTQYF,TRBJ2-3,TRBV5-6,.,TRBD2
TGTGCCAGCAGCCGGATGGGGACTAGCGGGGGGGCACAAGAGACCCAGTACTTC,CASSRMGTSGGAQETQYF,TRBJ2-5,TRBV5-8,.,TRBD2
TGTGCCAGCAGCCCACCGGGACAGGGGAATGAAAAACTGTTTTTT,CASSPPGQGNEKLFF,TRBJ1-4,TRBV16,.,TRBD1
TGTGCCAGCACAGACACCCACTACGAGCAGTACTTC,CASTDTHYEQYF,TRBJ2-7,TRBV2,.,.
TGTGCCAGCAGCGTAGGGGTAGCGGGCAGCACAGATACGCAGTATTTT,CASSVGVAGSTDTQYF,TRBJ2-3,TRBV9,.,TRBD2
TGTGCCAGCAGTCCGAGCGGGCGCAATGAGCAGTTCTTC,CASSPSGRNEQFF,TRBJ2-1,TRBV6-4,.,.
TGTGCCAGCAGTGAAACTACAGGGAAGAATAACTATGGCTACACCTTC,CASSETTGKNNYGYTF,TRBJ1-2,TRBV25-1,.,.